This passage covers 22 T cell receptor beta chains from one sample sequenced in a study of long-term antiretroviral therapy in people with HIV. Survey-level immunoSEQ v3.0 assays were run. Sequencing was performed with immunoSEQ multiplex PCR; in TCRdb, only in-frame clones are kept and a portion is missing. The sample lists about 22,000 clones; approximately 84% were seen once. The sample was unsorted PBMCs, taken 1.8 years before starting antiretroviral therapy. These receptors originate from a woman aged 30 to 39 with HIV.

This sequence joins TRBV19 and TRBJ1-1, with D uncertain. Germline V gene sequence: CDR1 LNHDA, CDR2 SQIVND (reference sequence). CDR3 length equals 11 residues. Trimming took off 9 bases at V and 1 base at J, with 6 bases between the two ends. The CDR3 sequence: CASIKNTEAFF. CDR3 nucleotide sequence: TGTGCCAGCATAAAGAACACTGAAGCTTTCTTT.

The V and J genes are TRBV5-1 and TRBJ2-3, with unresolved D. Germline CDR1 reads SGHRS; CDR2 reads YFSETQ. The CDR3 is made up of 11 amino acids. Trimming shortened V by 2 bases and J by 2 bases, and 0 bases separated the two germline ends. The CDR3 sequence: CASSFTDTQYF. The CDR3 DNA follows: TGCGCCAGCAGCTTCACAGATACGCAGTATTTT.

The chain combines TRBV19 with TRBJ2-2, with D possibly matching TRBD1 (7 bases). CDR1 is LNHDA and CDR2 is SQIVND in the germline V gene (reference sequence). The germline V and J ends were trimmed by 9 bases and 2 bases, with 13 bases remaining between them. This CDR3 spans 14 amino acids. CDR3 sequence (DNA): TGTGCCAGCCAGGGGGGCGCCAACACCGGGGAGCTGTTTTTT. Translating it yields CASQGGANTGELFF.

The chain joins TRBV11-2 to TRBJ1-1; no definite D call. V was pared by 5 bases and J by 0 bases, with 13 bases between. Germline V gene sequence: CDR1 SGHAT, CDR2 FQNNGV. The CDR3 is 15 residues long. The chain's CDR3 is CASSLRVGMNTEAFF. The CDR3 DNA reads TGTGCCAGCAGCCTTAGGGTGGGAATGAACACTGAAGCTTTCTTT.

This clone was seen a single time. The gene calls are TRBV5-1 and TRBJ1-2; TRBD1 aligns across 7 bases. Per germline, CDR1 SGHRS and CDR2 YFSETQ. Trimming cost V 3 bases and J 8 bases; bases outside gene matches: 7. The CDR3 consists of 13 residues. The chain's CDR3 is CASSSTGPGGYTF. The CDR3 DNA sequence: TGCGCCAGCAGCTCGACAGGGCCCGGGGGCTACACCTTC. The full variable domain, with the rest looked up from reference TRBV5-1 and TRBJ1-2, is KAGVTQTPRYLIKTRGQQVTLSCSPISGHRSVSWYQQTPGQGLQFLFEYFSETQRNKGNFPGRFSGRQFSNSRSEMNVSTLELGDSALYLCASSSTGPGGYTFGSGTRLTVV.

V is TRBV10-2 and J is TRBJ2-7, with D possibly called TRBD1 or TRBD2 (6 bases each). Germline CDR1 WSHSY, CDR2 SAAADI. The CDR3 is made up of 15 amino acids. Trimming took off 7 bases at V and 7 bases at J, with 23 bases between the two ends. CDR3 loop: CASIRGAPAEWEQYV. The CDR3 bases are TGCGCCAGCATAAGGGGGGCCCCTGCCGAATGGGAGCAGTACGTC.

Only one count was recorded for this clone. This chain links TRBV5-5 with TRBJ2-3, with D perhaps TRBD2 (6 bases). This CDR3 has 17 amino acids. Trimming left V 4 bases short and J 0 bases short, with 18 bases between. In germline, CDR1 is SGHKS, CDR2 YYEKEE (reference sequence). The CDR3 here is CASSLRVAETSTDTQYF. CDR3 bases: TGTGCCAGCAGCCTGAGAGTAGCGGAGACTAGCACAGATACGCAGTATTTT.

V is TRBV7-8 and J is TRBJ2-3; 8 positions match TRBD1. Germline CDR1 is SGHVS and CDR2 is FQNEAQ. The ends lost 3 bases at V and 3 bases at J; junction bases unmatched: 2. CDR3 length: 14 amino acids. The CDR3 region has the DNA TGTGCCAGCAGCTTCCGACAGGGGACAGATACGCAGTATTTT. It is translated as CASSFRQGTDTQYF.

This clone came up once. CDR3 coding DNA: TGTGCCAGCAGGGGACAGGGAGAAGCTTTCTTT. Protein sequence: CASRGQGEAFF. V usage is TRBV28 and J usage is TRBJ1-1; 9 positions agree with TRBD1. This CDR3 comprises 11 residues. Trimming removed 6 bases from V and 8 bases from J; junction bases left unmatched: 1. The V gene's germline CDR1 is MDHEN and CDR2 SYDVKM.

By its share, this clone is medium-sized (0.01 to 0.1%). The genes are TRBV7-6 and TRBJ2-1; D gene unclear. Deletions cut 5 bases from V and 0 bases from J, with 23 bases between. This CDR3 has 19 residues. Germline V gives CDR1 SGHVS, CDR2 FNYEAQ. This CDR3 is CASSGYKGPEFTSYNEQFF. CDR3 bases: TGTGCCAGCAGCGGATACAAAGGGCCTGAGTTTACCTCCTACAATGAGCAGTTCTTC.

The rearrangement uses TRBV7-9 and TRBJ1-2; 9 bases agree with TRBD1. J was trimmed by 6 bases and V by 3 bases; bases with no gene match: 8. Germline loops: CDR1 SEHNR, CDR2 FQNEAQ (reference sequence). The CDR3 is made up of 15 amino acids. In DNA, the CDR3 is TGTGCCAGCAGCTTTGTAGTGGGACAGGGAGATGGCTACACCTTC. It encodes CASSFVVGQGDGYTF.

This chain uses TRBV6-1 with TRBJ1-5, with D uncertain. Germline-derived CDR1 and CDR2 are MNHNS and SASEGT. The CDR3 contains 12 residues. V dropped 2 bases and J dropped 9 bases, with 8 bases sitting between them. CDR3 in amino acids: CASSEILWPQHF. CDR3 bases: TGTGCCAGCAGTGAAATTCTCTGGCCCCAGCATTTT.

V gene TRBV19 combines with J gene TRBJ1-5; TRBD1 agrees at 7 bases. Germline V gives CDR1 LNHDA, CDR2 SQIVND (reference sequence). The CDR3 length is 14 residues. The J segment lost 6 bases and the V segment lost 3 bases, leaving 5 bases of the junction unmatched. CDR3 loop: CASSIVTGSQPQHF. CDR3 bases: TGTGCCAGTAGTATCGTGACAGGGTCTCAGCCCCAGCATTTT. Based on the CDR3 plus reference TRBV19 and TRBJ1-5, the full variable domain is DGGITQSPKYLFRKEGQNVTLSCEQNLNHDAMYWYRQDPGQGLRLIYYSQIVNDFQKGDIAEGYSVSREKKESFPLTVTSAQKNPTAFYLCASSIVTGSQPQHFGDGTRLSIL.

The chain couples TRBV6-5 to TRBJ1-1, with 7 nucleotides matching TRBD1. The CDR3 extends over 16 amino acids. Trimming at V came to 2 bases and at J to 1 base, leaving 7 bases not matched to a gene. Germline CDR1 is MNHEY and CDR2 is SVGAGI. The chain's CDR3 is CASSYTFYRGNTEAFF. Written as DNA, the CDR3 is TGTGCCAGCAGTTACACCTTCTACAGGGGGAACACTGAAGCTTTCTTT.

J is TRBJ1-5 and V is TRBV10-3; 7 bases fit TRBD1. The germline V gene encodes CDR1 ENHRY and CDR2 SYGVKD. V was pared by 2 bases and J by 6 bases, with 10 bases of the junction left unmatched. The length of the CDR3 is 16 residues. CDR3 region: CAISEGGQERGQPQHF. As DNA, the CDR3 is TGTGCCATCAGTGAGGGAGGACAGGAGAGGGGTCAGCCCCAGCATTTT.

CDR3 sequence (DNA): TGTGCCAGTAGCCCTAGCGGGGGTTCCTACGAGCAGTACTTC. Residues: CASSPSGGSYEQYF. The gene calls are TRBV19 and TRBJ2-7, with 10 bases lining up with TRBD2. The germline CDR1 and CDR2 sequences are LNHDA and SQIVND (reference sequence). The CDR3 contains 14 residues. J lost 1 base, V lost 6 bases, and 3 bases had no gene match. Full variable domain (outside the CDR3, taken from reference TRBV19 and TRBJ2-7): DGGITQSPKYLFRKEGQNVTLSCEQNLNHDAMYWYRQDPGQGLRLIYYSQIVNDFQKGDIAEGYSVSREKKESFPLTVTSAQKNPTAFYLCASSPSGGSYEQYFGPGTRLTVT.

The rearrangement uses TRBV30 and TRBJ1-1; D unclear. CDR1 is GTSNPN and CDR2 is SVGIG in the germline V gene (reference sequence). The CDR3 length is 14 residues. V shed 1 base and J shed 6 bases, with 15 bases lying between them. DNA for the CDR3: TGTGCCTGGAGTGGGTGGCGGGATTCTGCTGAAGCTTTCTTT. Its protein is CAWSGWRDSAEAFF. The variable domain in full, with the rest retrieved from reference TRBV30 and TRBJ1-1, is SQTIHQWPATLVQPVGSPLSLECTVEGTSNPNLYWYRQAAGRGLQLLFYSVGIGQISSEVPQNLSASRPQDRQFILSSKKLLLSDSGFYLCAWSGWRDSAEAFFGQGTRLTVV.

The rearrangement uses TRBV9 and TRBJ2-7; TRBD1 matches 8 bases. CDR1 is SGDLS and CDR2 is YYNGEE in the germline V gene. V lost 0 bases, J lost 0 bases, and 5 bases stayed unmatched. The CDR3 is 16 amino acids. The CDR3 nucleotides are TGTGCCAGCAGCGTAGGGAGGACAGGGCACTCCTACGAGCAGTACTTC. It codes for CASSVGRTGHSYEQYF.

This clone has only a few counts. This chain connects TRBV5-1 to TRBJ1-1, with D possibly TRBD1 on 6 matching bases. Trimming cost V 4 bases and J 4 bases, with 8 bases left between them. The CDR3 spans 12 residues. The germline V gene encodes CDR1 SGHRS and CDR2 YFSETQ. This CDR3 is CASSPGVTEAFF. CDR3 nucleotides: TGCGCCAGCAGCCCAGGGGTCACTGAAGCTTTCTTT.

This clone has only one observation. The CDR3 DNA sequence: TGTGCCAGCAGTGATGAGGGGTTCGGGGAGCTGTTTTTT. Its protein product is CASSDEGFGELFF. J is TRBJ2-2 and V is TRBV6-1; D may be TRBD1 or TRBD2 (5 bases each). CDR1 and CDR2 from the germline V gene are MNHNS and SASEGT. The V end lost 3 bases, the J end lost 7 bases, and 9 bases lay between the germline ends. This CDR3 region has 13 residues.

The V call is TRBV2, the J call TRBJ2-1, with 11 bases lining up with TRBD1. This CDR3 is built from 16 residues. After removal of 8 bases from V and 5 bases from J, the junction contained 11 bases not matched to a gene. Germline V gene lookup returns CDR1 SNHLY and CDR2 FYNNEI. CDR3 sequence (DNA): TGTGCCAGCCTCCGGGACAGGGGGTTTTCAAACAATGAGCAGTTCTTC. As protein: CASLRDRGFSNNEQFF.

This rearrangement joins TRBV6-1 to TRBJ2-7, with D perhaps being TRBD1 or TRBD2 (5 bases each). The CDR3 covers 13 residues. Trimming removed 8 bases from V and 3 bases from J, with 14 bases in between. Germline CDR1 reads MNHNS; CDR2 reads SASEGT. This CDR3 is CASEGWPFYEQYV. The CDR3, as DNA: TGTGCCAGCGAGGGGTGGCCTTTCTACGAGCAGTACGTC.